The entry below describes one TCR beta chain. Its specificity is unknown. Only in-frame clones appear in the TCRdb table, and some are missing; sequencing was by immunoSEQ multiplex PCR. The sample has some 100,000 clones; about 94% are singletons. This CDR3 spans 13 amino acids. The V end lost 8 bases, the J end lost 2 bases, and 11 bases lay between the germline ends. The germline V gene encodes CDR1 SGHTA and CDR2 FQGTGA. This entry is derived from a study of siplizumab effects on memory and regulatory T cells. Findings and caveats of the study: In unstimulated cells, naive T cells appeared more diverse than memory T cells and seemed major alloresponse contributors. With siplizumab, cumulative frequency of CD4+ memory-derived alloreactive sequences dropped significantly. Suppressive activity of Tregs proliferating in siplizumab cultures remained unconfirmed.

The chain employs TRBV7-3 and TRBJ2-3, with D perhaps matching TRBD1 or TRBD2 (5 bases each). The TCR originated in a human donor in good health. Material: non-Treg CD4+ T cells sorted from blood. CDR3 in amino acids: CASSRDLTDTQYF. The CDR3 nucleotides read TGTGCCAGCTCTCGGGACCTCACAGATACGCAGTATTTT.